This T cell receptor beta chain was documented in a study of T-cell memory formation after mild COVID-19 (dated by TCRdb to 2020 to 2022). Background on the whole study: Most TCR sequence clusters were specific to one of the two donors. In a couple of donors, T-cell clones that expanded and contracted after mild COVID-19 were tracked by sequencing TCRalpha and TCRbeta repertoires over time. Two young, previously healthy adult volunteers made up the cohort, one male and one female.

A note on this clonotype: The clone's antigen remains unknown. Base qualities are not recorded, but no much larger clone differs from it by a single base.

Ficoll-Paque density gradient centrifugation was the method used to isolate PBMCs. Overall results and qualifications from the work: Contracting CD4+ clones were found mainly in CM and EM memory subsets, while CD8+ clones were enriched in EMRA. The study covered only two mild cases, and larger cohorts including severe cases with pre-infection samples were considered necessary. SARS-CoV-2 specificity was not confirmed for the second-wave clones peaking on day 37. The detection of some responding clones in pre-infection memory suggests that pre-existing cross-reactive memory T cells joined the SARS-CoV-2 response. Balanced CD4/CD8 phenotypes were observed for clones contracting from day 15 to 85, whereas a bias towards CD4+ was observed for a second wave of clones expanding from day 15 to 37.

The instrument given in TCRdb is Illumina NovaSeq 6000. TCRalpha and TCRbeta cDNA libraries were constructed by 5'RACE with constant-segment primers, with sample barcodes and unique molecular identifiers being introduced. RNA was extracted from every sample with Trizol reagent. The libraries were amplified in two PCR steps, and the second step added a second sample barcode and Illumina TruSeq adapters. The libraries were sequenced on an Illumina NovaSeq using 2 x 150 bp paired-end reads. The authors processed their data as follows. The reads were demultiplexed and collapsed into UMI-guided consensus sequences using migec v1.2.7. Using mixcr v2.1.11, the UMI consensuses were aligned to TRA and TRB V and J templates and assembled into clonotypes. Expanded or contracted clonotypes were those called significant by both edgeR and NoisET, with noise models trained on biological replicates. For edgeR calls, the cutoffs were a false discovery rate-adjusted p below 0.01 and a log2 fold-change threshold of 1. PCA with hierarchical clustering of max-normalized trajectories of the 1000 most abundant clonotypes was used as exploratory dynamics analysis. Each responding clone was given a CD4 or CD8 phenotype based on the CD4+ and CD8+ repertoires, which had been sequenced separately. TCRdb redid the processing of the public reads, applying fastp at Q25 and MiXCR, and retained in-frame beta chains. Each entry merges the rows of one CDR3 protein and shows their most common DNA and genes. For this entry, the V and J calls and clone size follow TCRdb and not the study's own pipeline. For this sample there are about 400,000 distinct CDR3 sequences; 18% appear just once. The ten largest clones add up to 20% to 25% of the sample.

The TCR comes from a man in his late teens or twenties who had mild COVID-19 (a few samples of this study predate the infection). The sample titles of this study are shuffled in the database, so cell type and time point are left out; the donor was told from shared clones. The sample taken for sequencing was PBMCs or a T cell subset sorted from them (not recorded which).

The CDR3 reads as follows: CASSPPWGTDQETQYF. The sequenced DNA: TGTGCCAGCAGCCCTCCTTGGGGCACCGATCAAGAGACCCAGTACTTC. The rearranged chain carries TRBV5-4 and TRBJ2-5; perhaps TRBD1 is the D gene, with 5 bases matching. CDR1 SGHNT and CDR2 YYREEE were looked up in the germline V gene (reference sequence). The CDR3 goes from the cysteine to the phenylalanine over 16 residues. The entry retains the CDR3 DNA only, 48 bases that are in frame from base 1. The V and J ends are trimmed by 4 bases and 2 bases, leaving 18 bases between them.